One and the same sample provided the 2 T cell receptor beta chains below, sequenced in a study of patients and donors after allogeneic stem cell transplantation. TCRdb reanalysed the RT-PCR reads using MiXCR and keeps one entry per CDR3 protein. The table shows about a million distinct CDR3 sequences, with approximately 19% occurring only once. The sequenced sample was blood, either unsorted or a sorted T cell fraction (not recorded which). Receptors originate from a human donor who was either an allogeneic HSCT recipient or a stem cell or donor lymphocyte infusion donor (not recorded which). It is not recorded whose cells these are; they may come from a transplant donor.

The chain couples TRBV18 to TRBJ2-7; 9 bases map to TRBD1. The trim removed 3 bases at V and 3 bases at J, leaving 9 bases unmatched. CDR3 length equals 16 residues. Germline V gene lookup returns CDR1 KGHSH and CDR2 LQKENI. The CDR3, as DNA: TGTGCCAGCTCACCCCCCAAAGGACAGGGGTTCTACGAGCAGTACTTC. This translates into CASSPPKGQGFYEQYF.

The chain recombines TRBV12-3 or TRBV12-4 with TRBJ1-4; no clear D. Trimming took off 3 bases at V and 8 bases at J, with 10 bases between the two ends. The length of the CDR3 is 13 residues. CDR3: CASSLRHREKLFF. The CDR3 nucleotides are TGTGCCAGCAGTTTGCGCCACCGGGAAAAACTGTTTTTT.